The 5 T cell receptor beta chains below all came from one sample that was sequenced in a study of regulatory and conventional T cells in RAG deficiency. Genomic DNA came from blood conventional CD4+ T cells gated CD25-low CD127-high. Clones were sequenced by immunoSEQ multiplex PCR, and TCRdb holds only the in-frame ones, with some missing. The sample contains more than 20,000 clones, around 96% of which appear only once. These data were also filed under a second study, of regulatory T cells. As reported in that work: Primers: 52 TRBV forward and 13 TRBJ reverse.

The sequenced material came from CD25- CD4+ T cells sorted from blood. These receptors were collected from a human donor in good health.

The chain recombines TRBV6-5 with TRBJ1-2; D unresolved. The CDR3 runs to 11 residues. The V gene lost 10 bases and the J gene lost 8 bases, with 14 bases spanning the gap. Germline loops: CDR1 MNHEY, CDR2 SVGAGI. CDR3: CATRRRSGYTF. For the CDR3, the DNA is TGTGCCACCCGCCGCCGGTCAGGCTACACCTTC.

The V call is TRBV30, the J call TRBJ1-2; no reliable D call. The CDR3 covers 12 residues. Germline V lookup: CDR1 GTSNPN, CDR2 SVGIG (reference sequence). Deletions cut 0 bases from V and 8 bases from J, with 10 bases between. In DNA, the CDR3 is TGTGCCTGGAGTGTATTCGAAGCGGGCTACACCTTC. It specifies CAWSVFEAGYTF. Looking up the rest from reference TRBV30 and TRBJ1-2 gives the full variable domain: SQTIHQWPATLVQPVGSPLSLECTVEGTSNPNLYWYRQAAGRGLQLLFYSVGIGQISSEVPQNLSASRPQDRQFILSSKKLLLSDSGFYLCAWSVFEAGYTFGSGTRLTVV.

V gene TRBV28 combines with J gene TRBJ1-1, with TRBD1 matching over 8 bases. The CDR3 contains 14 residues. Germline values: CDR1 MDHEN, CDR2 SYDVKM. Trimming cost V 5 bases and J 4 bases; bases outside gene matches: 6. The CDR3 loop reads CASSTGQGGTEAFF. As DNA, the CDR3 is TGTGCCAGCAGTACTGGACAGGGAGGCACTGAAGCTTTCTTT.

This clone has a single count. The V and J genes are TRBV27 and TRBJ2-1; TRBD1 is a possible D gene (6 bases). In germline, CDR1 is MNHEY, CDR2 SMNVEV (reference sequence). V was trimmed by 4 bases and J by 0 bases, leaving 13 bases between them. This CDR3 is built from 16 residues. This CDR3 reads CASSSRDISSYNEQFF. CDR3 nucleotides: TGTGCCAGCAGTTCCCGGGACATAAGCTCCTACAATGAGCAGTTCTTC.

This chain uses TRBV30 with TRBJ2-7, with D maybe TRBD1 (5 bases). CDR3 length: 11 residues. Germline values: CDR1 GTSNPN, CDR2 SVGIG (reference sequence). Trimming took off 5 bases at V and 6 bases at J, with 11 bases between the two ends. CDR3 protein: CAWRREGEQYF. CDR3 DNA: TGTGCCTGGCGCAGGGAAGGCGAGCAGTACTTC.